The clone carrying this TCR beta chain was observed many times. J gave up 8 bases and V 7 bases, and 9 bases lay outside the gene matches. Germline V CDR1 and CDR2: MNHNY, SVGAGI (reference sequence). CDR3 length: 13 amino acids. This table comes from immunoSEQ multiplex PCR, and its TCRdb copy is limited to in-frame clones, with some not included. The sample lists 950,000 to 1,100,000 clones, 70% to 80% seen once, with over 1.3% in the top ten. The data were taken from a study of shared clonotypes between healthy human individuals. Negatively enriched CD4+ T cells were divided by CD45RA into naive and memory.

This receptor was taken from a man younger than 35 in good health. The J gene is TRBJ1-2, the V gene TRBV6-6; 8 bases align to TRBD1. The sample taken for sequencing was memory CD4+ T cells sorted from blood. Regarding subset: CD45RA-negative fraction. The CDR3 reads CASTQDRALGYTF. DNA of the CDR3: TGTGCCAGCACGCAGGACAGGGCTCTAGGCTACACCTTC.